Listed below are T cell receptor beta chains from one sample, sequenced in a study. From the RT-PCR reads, TCRdb called clonotypes with MiXCR, one entry per CDR3 protein. The data hold hundreds of thousands of distinct CDR3 sequences, with 12% to 15% observed a single time. What was sequenced was memory CD4+ T cells from blood. These receptors were collected from a female donor in good health, serving as a healthy control. Both conserved end residues are trimmed from each CDR3.

j_call v_call cdr3_aa
TRBJ1-1 TRBV7-9 ASKGGNIEAF
TRBJ2-1 TRBV7-6 ASSLVGSGGGYEQF
TRBJ2-7 TRBV6-5 ASSTGSEQY
TRBJ2-2 TRBV9 ASGSGRDRELF
TRBJ2-3 TRBV7-6 ASSSGSWAGPDTQY
TRBJ1-3 TRBV12-3/TRBV12-4 ASSSTFSGNTIY
TRBJ2-1 TRBV29-1 SFDVGLAYNEQF
TRBJ1-1 TRBV12-3/TRBV12-4 ASSRTQGTEAF
TRBJ2-7 TRBV7-2 ASSLAHSPSYEQY
TRBJ2-5 TRBV5-1 ASSLEGGGETQH
TRBJ1-1 TRBV20-1 SARDFKTGDTEAF
TRBJ2-5 TRBV20-1 SALLRLLGKETQY
TRBJ1-6 TRBV7-2 ASSSGRVYNSPLH
TRBJ2-1 TRBV7-9 ASSLVLGGDEQF
TRBJ2-5 TRBV20-1 SARPDRPGETQY
TRBJ2-1 TRBV11-1 ASMPRGTAYNEQF
TRBJ1-1 TRBV11-1 ASSAGQGLPEAF
TRBJ2-1 TRBV6-2/TRBV6-3 ASSYIGSSYNEQF
TRBJ2-1 TRBV7-3 ASSLGLAGSDEQF
TRBJ2-5 TRBV28 ASGGQGAWETQY
TRBJ2-1 TRBV5-8 ASSRDRGLYNEQF
TRBJ2-7 TRBV20-1 SARSGPSSYEQY
TRBJ2-2 TRBV6-6 AARSAGGELF
TRBJ2-1 TRBV29-1 SAQGQVNWNEQF
TRBJ1-5 TRBV18 ASSPPEMRNQPQH
TRBJ1-2 TRBV11-2 ASSFFRQGYGYT
TRBJ1-2 TRBV12-3/TRBV12-4 ASRRQGGYGYT
TRBJ2-1 TRBV10-2 ASRQGAYNEQF
TRBJ2-5 TRBV6-1 ASPSGPRETQY
TRBJ1-1 TRBV6-2/TRBV6-3 ASSEGQMEAF
TRBJ2-1 TRBV7-9 ASSLARDRGYNEQF
TRBJ2-5 TRBV20-1 SARLGQETQY
TRBJ1-2 TRBV6-1 ASSESWGPSYGYT
TRBJ1-2 TRBV20-1 SARATGDYGYT
TRBJ2-5 TRBV6-1 ASIIQGQGTQY